This TCR beta chain appears in the sequencing data of a study of regulatory T cells in long-lasting Graves disease. Ten or more counts support this clonotype. Its antigen is unidentified. The time point was: newly diagnosed GD, antithyroid drugs for less than 3 months. PBMC RNA served as the TCR library source. Overall study results and limits: Persistent Graves' patients showed reduced TCR diversity versus newly diagnosed patients.

In building TCR beta libraries, iRepertoire HTBI primers were used together with Arm-PCR of CDR3 regions. Each CDR3 protein gets one entry after TCRdb re-called the multiplex PCR reads with MiXCR. The sample lists about 330,000 distinct CDR3 sequences, 15% to 20% seen once, with 20% to 25% in the top ten. This CDR3 contains 15 residues. Germline CDR1 is SGHNT and CDR2 is YYREEE (reference sequence). V shed 4 bases and J 5 bases; nucleotides not matched to a gene: 11. The data were also submitted as part of a second study, on T cells in Graves' hyperthyroidism and ophthalmopathy. That source reports: In patients aged 18 to 65, hyperthyroidism was newly diagnosed, with duration under 2 months.

This TCR came from a woman aged 18-30 years with Graves disease. The V gene is TRBV5-4, the J gene TRBJ2-5; 7 bases are shared with TRBD2. The material sequenced was peripheral blood mononuclear cells (PBMCs), taken at new diagnosis, from a patient treated with antithyroid drugs. In nucleotides, the CDR3 is TGTGCCAGCAGCCCTGGATCGACAGCGGGGGAGACCCAGTACTTC. Translated, it gives CASSPGSTAGETQYF.